Following are 19 T cell receptor beta chains from one sample sequenced in a study of siplizumab effects on memory and regulatory T cells. Data came from immunoSEQ multiplex PCR; TCRdb stores just in-frame clones and leaves some out. The sample consists of 85,000 to 130,000 clones, less than 95% of them appearing once. Sequenced input: Tregs sorted from blood. These receptors originate from a human donor in good health.

V usage is TRBV7-2 and J usage is TRBJ2-3; D is undetermined. The germline V gene has CDR1 SGHTA and CDR2 FQGNSA. Between the trimmed V and J ends, which lost 5 bases and 6 bases, there was a span of 21 bases. The CDR3 consists of 16 residues. The CDR3 bases are TGTGCCAGCAGCACGAGCCAGCTACCTGAGGTGGATACGCAGTATTTT. It specifies CASSTSQLPEVDTQYF.

The chain recombines TRBV6-1 with TRBJ2-3; a weak D match, TRBD2 (6 bases). V was shortened by 4 bases and J by 2 bases, with 19 bases between the two germline ends. Germline V gene data show CDR1 as MNHNS and CDR2 as SASEGT. The CDR3 has 17 residues. The CDR3 DNA reads TGTGCCAGCAGTGGCCGCCGTGGGGCGGGAACCACAGATACGCAGTATTTT. Translated, it gives CASSGRRGAGTTDTQYF.

This clone was counted a few times. V and J are TRBV27 and TRBJ1-1; no clear D. The CDR3 runs 12 residues. The germline V and J ends were trimmed by 10 bases and 5 bases, with 14 bases remaining between them. The V gene's germline CDR1 is MNHEY and CDR2 SMNVEV (reference sequence). The CDR3 sequence is CATKTLGTEAFF. The CDR3 bases are TGTGCCACAAAGACCCTAGGGACTGAAGCTTTCTTT.

The table lists this clone with a few counts. The chain joins TRBV4-1 to TRBJ2-1; 10 nucleotides align to TRBD2. The V gene's germline CDR1 is MGHRA and CDR2 YSYEKL. CDR3 length: 16 residues. The V and J ends lost 2 bases and 6 bases, in that order; junction bases with no gene match: 7. The DNA of the CDR3 is TGCGCCAGCAGCCAACGACTAGCGGGCTTGTTCAATGAGCAGTTCTTC. Residues: CASSQRLAGLFNEQFF.

A remark on this clone: This CDR3 is missing its conserved last phenylalanine or tryptophan, likely due to a read error. No DNA is shown, since the ends of the CDR3 on it are uncertain; the CDR3 is the one TCRdb lists. The CDR3 reads CASTSPDRTFTP. The J gene is TRBJ1-6, the V gene TRBV5-4; TRBD1, the D gene given by the table, was not confirmed from the DNA. CDR1 SGHNT and CDR2 YYREEE come from the germline V gene (reference sequence). The CDR3 is 12 residues long, ends included.

The chain links TRBV25-1 to TRBJ2-7, with unresolved D. Germline CDR1 is MGHDK and CDR2 is SYGVNS. The CDR3 spans 16 residues. V lost 3 bases, J lost 1 base, and 16 bases lay in between. The CDR3 bases are TGTGCCAGCAGTGATCGACTCCCGACTGGATCCTACGAGCAGTACTTC. Translated: CASSDRLPTGSYEQYF.

This chain uses TRBV28 with TRBJ2-7; either TRBD1 or TRBD2 may supply D (5 bases each). The CDR3 has 13 residues. Germline CDR1 MDHEN, CDR2 SYDVKM. Trimming pared 6 bases from V and 2 bases from J, leaving 11 bases between. The DNA for the CDR3 is TGTGCCAGCAGGGGGACCAACACCTACGAGCAGTACTTC. It is translated as CASRGTNTYEQYF.

The chain couples TRBV4-1 to TRBJ2-7; D is possibly TRBD1 or TRBD2 (6 bases each). The CDR3 totals 15 residues. The germline CDR1 and CDR2 sequences are MGHRA and YSYEKL. V was pared by 0 bases and J by 6 bases, with 15 bases between. This CDR3 is CASSQDLGGRVEQYF. CDR3 sequence (DNA): TGCGCCAGCAGCCAAGATCTGGGGGGCAGGGTCGAGCAGTACTTC.

The chain has TRBV6-1 and TRBJ1-4; D not certain. V was pared by 2 bases and J by 2 bases, with 15 bases between. This CDR3 comprises 17 residues. Germline loops: CDR1 MNHNS, CDR2 SASEGT. CDR3 sequence reads: CASSEFIGVLTNEKLFF. The CDR3 nucleotides read TGTGCCAGCAGTGAATTCATCGGGGTATTGACTAATGAAAAACTGTTTTTT.

The chain links TRBV28 to TRBJ2-5, with D unresolved. The J call may be mistaken, given a closer DNA end match to TRBJ2-7. The germline CDR1 and CDR2 sequences are MDHEN and SYDVKM. The CDR3 has 14 amino acids. DNA of the CDR3: TGTGCCAGCAGTTTTCACGACGGTACCTACGAGCAGTACTTC. Its translation is CASSFHDGTYEQYF.

The rearrangement joins TRBV9 to TRBJ2-2, with 8 bases identical to TRBD2. Trimming removed 0 bases from V and 5 bases from J; junction bases left unmatched: 3. The germline V gene encodes CDR1 SGDLS and CDR2 YYNGEE. This CDR3 comprises 15 residues. The CDR3 nucleotides are TGTGCCAGCAGCGTAGAACTAGCGGTGACCGGGGAGCTGTTTTTT. Translated: CASSVELAVTGELFF.

The J gene is TRBJ2-2, the V gene TRBV27, with D unclear. The germline V gene has CDR1 MNHEY and CDR2 SMNVEV (reference sequence). This CDR3 comprises 13 residues. V was pared by 6 bases and J by 5 bases, with 10 bases between. CDR3 sequence reads: CASRLTRTGELFF. As DNA, the CDR3 is TGTGCCAGCAGGCTGACTCGAACCGGGGAGCTGTTTTTT.

This clone was seen a single time. The chain has TRBV5-1 and TRBJ1-6; D perhaps matches TRBD1 (5 bases). Trimming stripped 1 base from V and 10 bases from J, with 12 bases between. Per the germline V gene, CDR1 is SGHRS and CDR2 is YFSETQ. The CDR3 covers 14 residues. CDR3 protein: CASSLSREGSPLHF. DNA for the CDR3: TGCGCCAGCAGCTTGTCGAGGGAGGGGTCACCCCTCCACTTT.

The rearrangement uses TRBV11-2 and TRBJ2-3, with D unclear. Germline assignment: CDR1 SGHAT and CDR2 FQNNGV. V gave up 3 bases and J gave up 4 bases, with 11 bases separating them. The CDR3 loop spans 14 amino acids. CDR3 sequence: CASSFLGSSDTQYF. The CDR3, as DNA: TGTGCCAGCAGCTTTTTGGGATCTTCAGATACGCAGTATTTT.

This clone occurred once. The chain has TRBV7-3 and TRBJ2-1, with TRBD2 identical over 11 bases. This CDR3 region has 15 residues. The germline gives CDR1 SGHTA, CDR2 FQGTGA. Unmatched junction bases numbered 3, after V lost 4 bases and J lost 4 bases. The CDR3 bases are TGTGCCAGCAGCTCCGGGACTAGCGGATACAATGAGCAGTTCTTC. Translated: CASSSGTSGYNEQFF.

This chain links TRBV28 with TRBJ2-7, with D perhaps TRBD1 (5 bases). With 7 bases removed from V and 3 bases from J, the gap between germline ends came to 13 bases. The CDR3 is 13 residues long. Germline lookup yields CDR1 MDHEN and CDR2 SYDVKM. CDR3 nucleotide sequence: TGTGCCAGCAAGTGGGGCTTGGGCTACGAGCAGTACTTC. Its translation: CASKWGLGYEQYF.

The chain has TRBV29-1 and TRBJ2-7; D call uncertain. CDR1 and CDR2 (germline): SQVTM, ANQGSEA. Between the trimmed V and J ends, which lost 5 bases and 1 base, there was a span of 6 bases. The CDR3 consists of 11 residues. The CDR3 nucleotides are TGCAGCGTTAGGCTTTCCTACGAGCAGTACTTC. This codes for CSVRLSYEQYF.

In this sample, this clone turned up once. The rearrangement links TRBV7-2 to TRBJ2-7; possibly TRBD2 for D (5 bases). CDR1 is SGHTA and CDR2 is FQGNSA in the germline V gene. V lost 4 bases and J 3 bases, leaving 10 bases between the germline ends. This CDR3 has 13 residues. In DNA form, the CDR3 reads TGTGCCAGCAGCTCCCGAGGAGGCTACGAGCAGTACTTC. This sequence encodes CASSSRGGYEQYF.

The J gene is TRBJ2-7, the V gene TRBV19; TRBD1 is a possible D gene (5 bases). V lost 2 bases and J lost 2, with 13 bases in between. This CDR3 contains 15 residues. CDR1 and CDR2 (germline): LNHDA, SQIVND (reference sequence). CDR3 sequence: CASSIKRQGPYEQYF. CDR3 sequence (DNA): TGTGCCAGTAGTATAAAACGGCAGGGTCCCTACGAGCAGTACTTC.